Listed here are 21 T cell receptor beta chains from one sample, sequenced in a study of blood T cell repertoires in COVID-19. TCRdb's table, derived via immunoSEQ multiplex PCR, lists solely in-frame clones and lacks some. The data hold 110,000 to 150,000 clones, with just under 85% observed a single time. The sample consisted of PBMCs or T cells enriched from blood (not recorded which). The receptors shown here come from a woman between 40 and 50 years old who had recovered from COVID-19.

This chain joins TRBV5-4 and TRBJ1-3; no reliable D call. From germline, CDR1 is SGHNT and CDR2 YYREEE (reference sequence). The V and J ends lost 7 bases and 4 bases respectively, with 6 bases between them. CDR3 size: 11 residues. CDR3: CASGAGNTIYF. The CDR3 nucleotides read TGTGCCAGCGGAGCGGGAAACACCATATATTTT.

The rearrangement uses TRBV27 and TRBJ1-1, with D hard to call. The CDR3 totals 13 residues. Germline loops: CDR1 MNHEY, CDR2 SMNVEV (reference sequence). V was clipped by 5 bases and J by 1 base, with 8 bases between them. The CDR3 loop is CASSLGPNTEAFF. The CDR3 nucleotides are TGTGCCAGCAGTCTCGGTCCGAACACTGAAGCTTTCTTT.

The chain links TRBV7-8 to TRBJ1-1; the match to TRBD1 covers 8 bases. Germline trimming cut 5 bases from V and 3 bases from J; bases unmatched to any gene: 5. The germline gives CDR1 SGHVS, CDR2 FQNEAQ. The CDR3 totals 14 residues. The CDR3 reads CASSLQTGDTEAFF. In DNA form, the CDR3 reads TGTGCCAGCAGCCTACAGACAGGGGACACTGAAGCTTTCTTT.

This chain uses TRBV2 with TRBJ1-5; D call uncertain. The CDR3 is 12 amino acids. Germline-derived CDR1 and CDR2 are SNHLY and FYNNEI. V was trimmed by 4 bases and J by 3 bases, leaving 4 bases between them. CDR3 sequence reads: CASSVNNQPQHF. The CDR3 region has the DNA TGTGCCAGCAGTGTCAACAATCAGCCCCAGCATTTT.

The chain joins TRBV27 to TRBJ1-5; D is possibly TRBD1 (5 bases). There are 15 residues in the CDR3. Trimming shortened V by 5 bases and J by 2 bases, and 13 bases separated the two germline ends. CDR1 is MNHEY, CDR2 SMNVEV, per germline (reference sequence). The DNA for the CDR3 is TGTGCCAGCAGTGGGGCAGGTAGACGCAATCAGCCCCAGCATTTT. Protein: CASSGAGRRNQPQHF.

This clone was picked up a small number of times. This rearrangement joins TRBV4-1 to TRBJ1-5; TRBD1 might be the D (5 bases). Germline values: CDR1 MGHRA, CDR2 YSYEKL. V lost 1 base and J 0 bases, leaving 13 bases between the germline ends. The CDR3 is made up of 17 amino acids. CDR3 coding DNA: TGCGCCAGCAGCCAAGGCTGGACATCCTATAGCAATCAGCCCCAGCATTTT. This codes for CASSQGWTSYSNQPQHF.

The chain is built from TRBV5-1 and TRBJ1-6; D call uncertain. This CDR3 region has 16 residues. Germline V CDR1 and CDR2: SGHRS, YFSETQ. Trimming stripped 0 bases from V and 8 bases from J, with 15 bases between. CDR3 nucleotides: TGCGCCAGCAGCTTGGGGAGACGGAGAGCTGATTCACCCCTCCACTTT. This gives the protein CASSLGRRRADSPLHF.

This clone was detected once. CDR3 in amino acids: CATSVLTGWNGYTF. CDR3 bases: TGTGCCACCAGTGTCCTAACAGGGTGGAATGGCTACACCTTC. The V call is TRBV24-1, the J call TRBJ1-2; tentative D call: TRBD1 (6 bases). V was cut by 5 bases and J by 6 bases, with 15 bases left in between. Germline-derived CDR1 and CDR2 are KGHDR and SFDVKD. CDR3 length equals 14 residues.

The gene calls are TRBV7-9 and TRBJ2-7; 10 bases fit TRBD2. J lost 3 bases, V lost 1 base, and 6 bases had no gene match. Germline loops: CDR1 SEHNR, CDR2 FQNEAQ (reference sequence). This CDR3 has 16 amino acids. The CDR3 DNA is TGTGCCAGCAGCTTAGTTTGGACTAGCGGATACTACGAGCAGTACTTC. Protein: CASSLVWTSGYYEQYF.

DNA of the CDR3: TGTGCCAGCAGGCCGGCGGGGGGTGGCGAGACCCAGTACTTC. It translates to CASRPAGGGETQYF. The chain employs TRBV3-1 (or the pseudogene TRBV3-2) and TRBJ2-5; 8 bases line up with TRBD2. V was clipped by 6 bases and J by 5 bases; unmatched bases: 8. Germline lookup yields CDR1 LGHDT and CDR2 YNNKEL (reference sequence). This CDR3 comprises 14 residues.

The chain joins TRBV19 to TRBJ2-6; TRBD1 agrees at 7 bases. Trimming took 6 bases from V and 4 from J; bases not matched to a gene: 6. The V gene's germline CDR1 is LNHDA and CDR2 SQIVND (reference sequence). The CDR3 contains 15 residues. The CDR3 DNA reads as TGTGCCAGTAGAAACAGGGGTTCCGGGGCCAACGTCCTGACTTTC. It specifies CASRNRGSGANVLTF.

V usage is TRBV5-1 and J usage is TRBJ2-6; D possibly corresponds to TRBD2 (5 bases). Germline assignment: CDR1 SGHRS and CDR2 YFSETQ. Trimming took off 8 bases at V and 0 bases at J, with 6 bases between the two ends. The length of the CDR3 is 13 residues. This CDR3 is CASRDSGANVLTF. Written as DNA, the CDR3 is TGCGCCAGTCGGGACTCTGGGGCCAACGTCCTGACTTTC.

This chain uses TRBV11-2 with TRBJ1-2; 9 nucleotides agree with TRBD1. This CDR3 spans 13 amino acids. Per germline, CDR1 SGHAT and CDR2 FQNNGV. J gave up 4 bases and V 8 bases, and 5 bases lay outside the gene matches. The CDR3 DNA follows: TGTGCCAGCGGATTGACAGGGGGCTATGGCTACACCTTC. It specifies CASGLTGGYGYTF.

The chain is built from TRBV9 and TRBJ2-5, with D perhaps TRBD1 (6 bases). The germline CDR1 and CDR2 sequences are SGDLS and YYNGEE. This CDR3 spans 15 amino acids. Trimming pared 0 bases from V and 2 bases from J, leaving 11 bases between. CDR3 nucleotides: TGTGCCAGCAGCGTAGTGGGGGCTGGGCAAGAGACCCAGTACTTC. It encodes CASSVVGAGQETQYF.

The chain joins TRBV4-2 to TRBJ2-7; 7 bases map to TRBD2. Trimming cost V 0 bases and J 7 bases; bases outside gene matches: 3. The CDR3 totals 13 residues. The germline V gene encodes CDR1 LGHNA and CDR2 YNFKEQ. The CDR3 loop is CASSQDQAGEQYF. CDR3 bases: TGTGCCAGCAGCCAAGACCAAGCGGGAGAGCAGTACTTC.

This CDR3 is CATSDWAPNTEAFF. CDR3 coding DNA: TGTGCCACCAGTGATTGGGCACCAAACACTGAAGCTTTCTTT. The gene calls are TRBV24-1 and TRBJ1-1; D gene uncertain. The CDR3 extends over 14 amino acids. Germline V gene data show CDR1 as KGHDR and CDR2 as SFDVKD. The V gene lost 2 bases and the J gene lost 2 bases, with 8 bases spanning the gap.

V is TRBV5-1 and J is TRBJ2-1; 9 bases agree with TRBD2. CDR3 length: 17 residues. V lost 0 bases to trimming and J lost 0 bases; unmatched junction nucleotides: 4. In germline, CDR1 is SGHRS, CDR2 YFSETQ. The CDR3 sequence is CASSLGLAGSSYNEQFF. DNA for the CDR3: TGCGCCAGCAGCTTGGGCCTAGCGGGGAGCTCCTACAATGAGCAGTTCTTC.

V and J are TRBV20-1 and TRBJ1-1; D is perhaps TRBD1 (5 bases). V lost 3 bases and J 6 bases, leaving 17 bases between the germline ends. The CDR3 has 14 residues. The V gene's germline CDR1 is DFQATT and CDR2 SNEGSKA (reference sequence). The CDR3 region has the DNA TGCAGTGCTAGTCAGGGCGGTAGGATCTCTGAAGCTTTCTTT. Its translation: CSASQGGRISEAFF.

V usage is TRBV5-5 and J usage is TRBJ2-3; D is ambiguous. Trimming stripped 4 bases from V and 5 bases from J, with 14 bases between. CDR1 is SGHKS and CDR2 is YYEKEE in the germline V gene (reference sequence). The CDR3 extends over 14 amino acids. The CDR3 spells CASSVRRPEDTQYF. CDR3 nucleotides: TGTGCCAGCAGCGTCCGGCGGCCGGAAGATACGCAGTATTTT. Drawing the rest from reference TRBV5-5 and TRBJ2-3, the complete variable domain is DAGVTQSPTHLIKTRGQQVTLRCSPISGHKSVSWYQQVLGQGPQFIFQYYEKEERGRGNFPDRFSARQFPNYSSELNVNALLLGDSALYLCASSVRRPEDTQYFGPGTRLTVL.

The V call is TRBV5-1, the J call TRBJ1-1, with D perhaps TRBD1 (5 bases). Germline V gene lookup returns CDR1 SGHRS and CDR2 YFSETQ. The CDR3 covers 13 residues. Trimming shortened V by 0 bases and J by 6 bases, and 9 bases separated the two germline ends. The CDR3 loop reads CASSLVGRAEAFF. CDR3 bases: TGCGCCAGCAGCTTGGTGGGCAGGGCTGAAGCTTTCTTT.

The chain joins TRBV6-5 to TRBJ1-5, with TRBD1 identical over 8 bases. V trimming: 5 bases; J trimming: 6 bases; junction bases outside the gene matches: 6. Germline assignment: CDR1 MNHEY and CDR2 SVGAGI. The CDR3 is made up of 14 amino acids. CDR3 sequence reads: CASSPDRGIQPQHF. The CDR3 coding sequence is TGTGCCAGCAGTCCAGACAGGGGTATTCAGCCCCAGCATTTT.